This TCR beta chain comes out of a study of identical twins. Overall study findings and caveats: A cross-sectional statistical analysis, not follow-up of the same donors, supported the conclusions. There is a chance that invariant MAIT and iNKT cells partially muddied zero-insertion analyses. Reduced insertions were recorded for abundant cord blood beta clonotypes, with no such pattern in memory repertoires. Beta out-of-frame sequences showed weaker excess twin sharing.

A single record per CDR3 protein comes from TCRdb applying MiXCR to the 5' RACE reads. Here the sample spans hundreds of thousands of distinct CDR3 sequences, around 12% being singletons. This clonotype was found a few times. What it recognizes is unknown. This CDR3 region has 14 residues. The trim removed 1 base at V and 4 bases at J, leaving 1 base unmatched. Germline CDR1 SEHNR, CDR2 FQNEAQ (reference sequence). The sample was also linked to a second study, of yellow fever vaccine responses in identical twins.

The TCR sequence derives from a woman under 30 in good health. Sequenced sample: PBMCs. The chain employs TRBV7-9 and TRBJ2-3, with TRBD2 identical over 8 bases. In DNA, the CDR3 is TGTGCCAGCAGCTTAGAACTAGCGGCAGATACGCAGTATTTT. This gives the protein CASSLELAADTQYF.